This T cell receptor beta chain originates from a study of tumor and adjacent non-tumor tissue in lung cancer. The germline V gene has CDR1 SGHRS and CDR2 YFSETQ. CDR3 size: 14 residues. The library came from three nested PCR rounds adapted from ARM-PCR protocols. Each CDR3 protein is one row after TCRdb ran MiXCR on the multiplex PCR reads. The sample shows under 95,000 distinct CDR3 sequences, roughly 70% of them seen only once. Comment on this clonotype: What it binds is unknown. The junction does not match germline at one end; this may be a read error.

The study's findings and limits: Higher tumor TCR diversity was associated with shorter survival.

This sample's RNA came from whole unsorted tissue. This clonotype was sampled from a man aged 55-75 years with non-small cell lung cancer. The V gene is TRBV5-1, the J gene TRBJ2-5, with a possible D match to TRBD2 (5 bases). What was sequenced was lung tumor tissue. CDR3 sequence reads: CTSSSRDTIETQYF. The CDR3, as DNA: TGCACCAGCAGCTCTCGGGATACTATAGAGACCCAGTACTTT.